The next 18 T cell receptor beta chains were all read from a single sample in a study of T cells in tuberculosis. Profiling relied on immunoSEQ multiplex PCR, and the TCRdb table lists in-frame clones only, not all of them. This table holds some 41,000 clones, 94% found once. Sequenced material: PBMCs. These TCRs come from a donor aged 10-29 years with latent tuberculosis or without tuberculosis infection. Some clones in this sample may be carry-over from other donors' samples.

The CDR3 protein is CASSLFLGGMPYNEQFF. The CDR3 DNA sequence: TGTGCCAGCAGCTTATTTCTGGGGGGGATGCCCTACAATGAGCAGTTCTTC. The chain combines TRBV7-9 with TRBJ2-1; the match to TRBD2 covers 7 bases. This CDR3 region has 17 residues. V was pared by 2 bases and J by 2 bases, with 9 bases of the junction left unmatched. Germline V lookup: CDR1 SEHNR, CDR2 FQNEAQ (reference sequence).

The chain joins TRBV15 to TRBJ2-3; 9 bases line up with TRBD1. The CDR3 runs 14 residues. Germline CDR1 reads LNHNV; CDR2 reads YYDKDF (reference sequence). J was trimmed by 7 bases and V by 1 base; bases with no gene match: 3. Written as DNA, the CDR3 is TGTGCCACCAGCAGAGGGGACAGGGCAAATACGCAGTATTTT. It is translated as CATSRGDRANTQYF.

The chain couples TRBV4-3 to TRBJ2-1; 10 nucleotides line up with TRBD1. The trim removed 4 bases at V and 3 bases at J, leaving 3 bases unmatched. The CDR3 loop spans 15 amino acids. CDR1 LGHNA and CDR2 YSLEER come from the germline V gene. The CDR3 DNA reads as TGCGCCAGCAGCCGAGGGACAGGGGACTACAATGAGCAGTTCTTC. The encoded protein is CASSRGTGDYNEQFF.

The chain is built from TRBV21-1 and TRBJ1-1; TRBD1, as called in the table, went unchecked against the DNA. TRBV21-1 is designated a pseudogene. The CDR3 has 18 residues. CDR3: CASSKVNRRGQQNTEAFF. The CDR3 DNA reads as TGTGCCAGCAGCAAAGTCAATAGGAGGGGACAGCAAAACACTGAAGCTTTCTTT.

The chain carries TRBV4-1 and TRBJ1-2; D possibly corresponds to TRBD1 (5 bases). Germline V CDR1 and CDR2: MGHRA, YSYEKL. Trimming pared 1 base from V and 1 base from J, leaving 25 bases between. The CDR3 has 20 residues. Written as DNA, the CDR3 is TGCGCCAGCAGCCAAGGCTATTTCAGGCAGGGCGACCCCAATAACTATGGCTACACCTTC. The encoded protein is CASSQGYFRQGDPNNYGYTF.

The V and J genes are TRBV28 and TRBJ1-6; D gene uncertain. Germline V gene lookup returns CDR1 MDHEN and CDR2 SYDVKM. V lost 2 bases to trimming and J lost 7 bases, with 9 bases between them. The CDR3 extends over 14 amino acids. CDR3 sequence reads: CASSLGQLNSPLHF. The CDR3 DNA reads TGTGCCAGCAGTTTAGGGCAGTTGAATTCACCCCTCCACTTT.

This chain joins TRBV18 and TRBJ2-3, with D possibly matching TRBD2 (6 bases). Germline-derived CDR1 and CDR2 are KGHSH and LQKENI. V dropped 1 base and J dropped 0 bases, with 8 bases sitting between them. The CDR3 has 15 amino acids. The DNA for the CDR3 is TGTGCCAGCTCACCACGGAGCGGGAGCACAGATACGCAGTATTTT. This translates into CASSPRSGSTDTQYF.

The V call is TRBV7-2, the J call TRBJ2-2; D might be TRBD2 (5 bases). CDR1 SGHTA and CDR2 FQGNSA come from the germline V gene. This CDR3 is 16 amino acids long. Trimming stripped 1 base from V and 4 bases from J, with 13 bases between. CDR3 residues: CASSLVFGVSTGELFF. DNA of the CDR3: TGTGCCAGCAGCTTAGTGTTCGGGGTTTCCACCGGGGAGCTGTTTTTT.

This clone has only a few counts. This chain links TRBV6-5 with TRBJ2-3; weak D call: TRBD1 (5 bases). Germline values: CDR1 MNHEY, CDR2 SVGAGI. This CDR3 has 14 amino acids. V was clipped by 6 bases and J by 0 bases, with 10 bases between them. In DNA, the CDR3 is TGTGCCAGCAGGGAAGACAGCAGCACAGATACGCAGTATTTT. Protein product: CASREDSSTDTQYF.

The rearrangement links TRBV11-2 to TRBJ2-3; TRBD2 agrees at 9 bases. This CDR3 spans 17 amino acids. Per germline, CDR1 SGHAT and CDR2 FQNNGV. The V and J ends lost 0 bases and 2 bases, in that order; junction bases with no gene match: 6. CDR3 in amino acids: CASSLDGTSNPTDTQYF. The CDR3 DNA reads as TGTGCCAGCAGCTTAGATGGGACTAGCAATCCCACAGATACGCAGTATTTT.

This clone occurred once. The chain combines TRBV7-3 with TRBJ1-2; 8 bases match TRBD1. After removal of 2 bases from V and 1 base from J, the junction contained 0 bases not matched to a gene. Germline values: CDR1 SGHTA, CDR2 FQGTGA. The CDR3 has 14 amino acids. In nucleotides, the CDR3 is TGTGCCAGCAGCTTAGACAGGGGTAACTATGGCTACACCTTC. It specifies CASSLDRGNYGYTF.

The chain joins TRBV10-3 to TRBJ1-3, with a tentative D call TRBD1 (6 bases). The germline V and J ends were trimmed by 0 bases and 10 bases, with 13 bases remaining between them. The length of the CDR3 is 14 residues. Germline V CDR1 and CDR2: ENHRY, SYGVKD. In DNA, the CDR3 is TGTGCCATCAGTGAGTCGTTGCAGGGGAGTACCATATATTTT. It codes for CAISESLQGSTIYF.

The V call is TRBV6-5, the J call TRBJ1-1; no reliable D call. V lost 0 bases and J lost 1, with 6 bases in between. The germline V gene encodes CDR1 MNHEY and CDR2 SVGAGI. The length of the CDR3 is 14 residues. The CDR3 DNA reads TGTGCCAGCAGTTACTCGGGCAGGAACACTGAAGCTTTCTTT. Translating it yields CASSYSGRNTEAFF.

The CDR3 protein is CSALLPGLSYGYTF. CDR3 DNA sequence: TGCAGCGCCCTCCTCCCAGGCCTCAGCTATGGCTACACCTTC. The chain links TRBV29-1 to TRBJ1-2; D unresolved. CDR1 and CDR2 (germline): SQVTM, ANQGSEA. Trimming cost V 7 bases and J 4 bases, with 19 bases left between them. CDR3 length equals 14 residues.

V is TRBV6-1 and J is TRBJ1-6; D gene uncertain. V was shortened by 4 bases and J by 7 bases, with 17 bases between the two germline ends. CDR1 MNHNS and CDR2 SASEGT come from the germline V gene. The CDR3 spans 16 residues. This chain's CDR3 is CASSAQWGGGNSPLHF. CDR3 bases: TGTGCCAGCAGTGCCCAGTGGGGAGGAGGGAATTCACCCCTCCACTTT.

This chain links TRBV29-1 with TRBJ2-1; 7 bases agree with TRBD2. CDR1 is SQVTM, CDR2 ANQGSEA, per germline. The CDR3 is 16 amino acids. J gave up 5 bases and V 4 bases, and 14 bases lay outside the gene matches. CDR3 protein: CSVGLYGLAENNEQFF. CDR3 nucleotides: TGCAGCGTTGGACTCTATGGGCTAGCGGAGAACAATGAGCAGTTCTTC.

The chain links TRBV6-1 to TRBJ2-5; 7 nucleotides line up with TRBD1. In germline, CDR1 is MNHNS, CDR2 SASEGT. The CDR3 loop spans 14 amino acids. The V and J ends lost 5 bases and 2 bases, in that order; junction bases with no gene match: 5. CDR3 amino acids: CASSLRTGQETQYF. CDR3 sequence (DNA): TGTGCCAGCAGTCTTCGGACAGGACAAGAGACCCAGTACTTC.

V gene TRBV5-1 combines with J gene TRBJ1-6, with a weak D call TRBD1 (6 bases). The CDR3 extends over 16 amino acids. V was clipped by 0 bases and J by 8 bases, with 15 bases between them. Germline V gives CDR1 SGHRS, CDR2 YFSETQ. In DNA, the CDR3 is TGCGCCAGCAGCTTGGGGGGGCAGGGCCAGGATTCACCCCTCCACTTT. Protein: CASSLGGQGQDSPLHF.